The entry that follows covers one T cell receptor (beta chain) sequence. This clonotype was seen a handful of times. Its antigen target is currently unknown. No base qualities exist here, and no much larger clone lies one base off it. This sample is drawn from a study of CD8 T cells in ankylosing spondylitis (dated by TCRdb to about 2017). Some background on the complete study: T cell receptor beta repertoires were profiled in healthy donors and ankylosing spondylitis patients so that disease-linked TCR variants could be found. The whole study cohort included over a hundred healthy donors and 25 or so ankylosing spondylitis patients. Peripheral blood samples were taken, and synovial fluid was additionally collected from ankylosing spondylitis patients. The paper's findings and limits, for the study overall: Some motif variants had previously been reported in the synovial fluid and blood of reactive arthritis patients, which suggests shared mechanisms of disease initiation. The disease-linked clones had a CD8+ phenotype and were found at relatively low frequencies in peripheral blood. The disease-linked clones were reported as significantly enriched in matched synovial fluid samples from ankylosing spondylitis patients. Blood from ankylosing spondylitis patients appeared to be characterized by a TCR beta motif composed of about eight highly homologous amino acid variants.

The instrument given in TCRdb is Illumina HiSeq 2500. TCR beta libraries were prepared by quantitative 5'-RACE with molecular barcodes. In the source study's methods: To identify disease-linked TCR variants, a new computational method was used, one built on a probabilistic model of VDJ rearrangement. Using fastp trimming at Q25 and MiXCR clonotype assembly, TCRdb reanalyzed the public sequencing data and kept in-frame beta chains. Each entry is one CDR3 protein sequence, shown with its most common DNA and genes. What appears here as the V and J calls and clone size reflects TCRdb's work, not the paper's. The table for this sample lists about 450,000 distinct CDR3 sequences; approximately 26% of them were counted only once. The ten largest clones represent about 0.89% of the sample. According to the germline V gene, CDR1 reads SNHLY and CDR2 reads FYNNEI. Trimming takes 6 bases off V and 3 bases off J; junction bases not matched to a gene: 4. The CDR3 measures 14 amino acids from cysteine to phenylalanine. Only CDR3 DNA remains: 42 bases, in frame from the first base.

In this chain, TRBV2 is recombined with TRBJ2-3; 9 central bases correspond to TRBD2. This receptor was obtained from a male donor with ankylosing spondylitis. Sequenced sample: blood, either unsorted or a sorted T cell fraction (not recorded which). The CDR3 reads as follows: CASSGLARTDTQYF. The nucleotide sequence is TGTGCCAGCAGCGGACTAGCGAGAACAGATACGCAGTATTTT. Extended through the reference TRBV2 and TRBJ2-3 proteins, this CDR3 yields the full variable domain: EPEVTQTPSHQVTQMGQEVILRCVPISNHLYFYWYRQILGQKVEFLVSFYNNEISEKSEIFDDQFSVERPDGSNFTLKIRSTKLEDSAMYFCASSGLARTDTQYFGPGTRLTVL.